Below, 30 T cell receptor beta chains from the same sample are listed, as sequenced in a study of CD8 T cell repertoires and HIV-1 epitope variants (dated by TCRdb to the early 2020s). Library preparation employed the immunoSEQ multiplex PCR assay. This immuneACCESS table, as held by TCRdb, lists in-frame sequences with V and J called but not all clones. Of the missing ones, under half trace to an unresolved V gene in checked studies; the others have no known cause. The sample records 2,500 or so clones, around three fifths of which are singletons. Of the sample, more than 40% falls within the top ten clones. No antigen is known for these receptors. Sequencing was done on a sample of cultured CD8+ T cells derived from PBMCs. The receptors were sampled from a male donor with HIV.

The CDR3: CASSVSPGGPRPPEQFF. The CDR3 DNA reads as TGTGCCAGCAGCGTCTCCCCAGGGGGCCCTCGGCCACCTGAGCAGTTCTTC. The rearrangement links TRBV9 to TRBJ2-1, with 8 nucleotides matching TRBD1. Germline CDR1 reads SGDLS; CDR2 reads YYNGEE. This CDR3 region has 17 residues. The junction had 16 bases not matched to a gene; V was cut back by 2 bases and J by 9 bases.

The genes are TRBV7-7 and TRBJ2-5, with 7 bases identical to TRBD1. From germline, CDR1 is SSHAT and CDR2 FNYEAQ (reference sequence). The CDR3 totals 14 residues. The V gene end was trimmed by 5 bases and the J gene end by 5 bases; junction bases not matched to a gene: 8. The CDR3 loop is CASSLDLRGETQYF. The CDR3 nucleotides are TGTGCCAGCAGCCTAGACCTCAGGGGGGAGACCCAGTACTTC.

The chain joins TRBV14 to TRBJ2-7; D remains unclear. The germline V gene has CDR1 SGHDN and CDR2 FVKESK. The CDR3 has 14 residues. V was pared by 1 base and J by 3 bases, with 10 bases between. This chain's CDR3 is CASSQVEEIYEQYF. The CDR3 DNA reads TGTGCCAGCAGCCAAGTAGAGGAGATCTACGAGCAGTACTTC.

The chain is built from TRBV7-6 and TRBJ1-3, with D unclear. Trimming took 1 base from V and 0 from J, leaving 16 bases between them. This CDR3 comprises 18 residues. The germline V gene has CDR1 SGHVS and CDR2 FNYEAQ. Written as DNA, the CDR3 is TGTGCCAGCAGCTTAGGGAGAGGTCAGAGGCTCTCTGGAAACACCATATATTTT. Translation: CASSLGRGQRLSGNTIYF.

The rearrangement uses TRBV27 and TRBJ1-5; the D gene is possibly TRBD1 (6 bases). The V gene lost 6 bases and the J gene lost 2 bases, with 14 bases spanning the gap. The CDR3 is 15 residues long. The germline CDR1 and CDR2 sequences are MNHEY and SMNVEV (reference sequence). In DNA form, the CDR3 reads TGTGCCAGCAGCCGGACCAGGGGTGGCAATCAGCCCCAGCATTTT. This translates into CASSRTRGGNQPQHF.

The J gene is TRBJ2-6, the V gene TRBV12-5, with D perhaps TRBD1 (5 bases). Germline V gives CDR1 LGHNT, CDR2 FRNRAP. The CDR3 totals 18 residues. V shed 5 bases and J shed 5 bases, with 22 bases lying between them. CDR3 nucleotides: TGTGCTAGTGGTAGGTTGAATGCAGGACAAAGTCGGGCCAACGTCCTGACTTTC. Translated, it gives CASGRLNAGQSRANVLTF.

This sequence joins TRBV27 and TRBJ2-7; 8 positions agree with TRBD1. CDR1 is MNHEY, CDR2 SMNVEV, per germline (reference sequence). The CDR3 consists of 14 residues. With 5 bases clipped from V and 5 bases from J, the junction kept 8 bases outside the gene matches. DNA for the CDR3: TGTGCCAGCAGTCCGGGACAGGTGCTACACGAGCAGTACTTC. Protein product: CASSPGQVLHEQYF.

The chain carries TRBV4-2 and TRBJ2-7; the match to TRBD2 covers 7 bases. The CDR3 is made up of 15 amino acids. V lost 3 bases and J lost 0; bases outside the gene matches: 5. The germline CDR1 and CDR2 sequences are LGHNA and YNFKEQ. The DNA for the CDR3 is TGTGCCAGCAGCCATTTGGGGGGGAGCTCCTACGAGCAGTACTTC. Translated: CASSHLGGSSYEQYF.

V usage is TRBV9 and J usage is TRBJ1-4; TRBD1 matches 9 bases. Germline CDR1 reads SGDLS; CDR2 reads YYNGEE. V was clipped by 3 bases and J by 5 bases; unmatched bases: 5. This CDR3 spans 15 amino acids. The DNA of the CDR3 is TGTGCCAGCAGCGCGACCGGGACAGGGAATGAAAAACTGTTTTTT. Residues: CASSATGTGNEKLFF.

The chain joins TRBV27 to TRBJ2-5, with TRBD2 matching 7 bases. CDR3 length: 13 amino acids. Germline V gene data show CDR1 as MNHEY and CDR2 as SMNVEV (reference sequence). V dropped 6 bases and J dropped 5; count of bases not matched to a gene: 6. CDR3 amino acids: CASRGDYLETQYF. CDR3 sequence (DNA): TGTGCCAGCAGGGGGGACTATTTGGAGACCCAGTACTTC.

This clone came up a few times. The CDR3 region is CASSYSLPGGADGYTF. The CDR3 region has the DNA TGTGCCAGCAGTTACTCCTTGCCAGGGGGCGCGGATGGCTACACCTTC. The genes are TRBV6-6 and TRBJ1-2, with 8 bases lining up with TRBD1. This CDR3 contains 16 residues. The germline gives CDR1 MNHNY, CDR2 SVGAGI (reference sequence). The V and J ends lost 0 bases and 6 bases, in that order; junction bases with no gene match: 9.

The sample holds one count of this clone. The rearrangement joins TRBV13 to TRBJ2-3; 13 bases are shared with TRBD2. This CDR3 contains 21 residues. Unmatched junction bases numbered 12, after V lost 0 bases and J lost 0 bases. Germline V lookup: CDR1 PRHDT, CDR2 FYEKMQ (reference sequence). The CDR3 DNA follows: TGTGCCAGCAGCTTAGGACCACTAGGGACTAGCGGGGAATCTAGCACAGATACGCAGTATTTT. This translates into CASSLGPLGTSGESSTDTQYF.

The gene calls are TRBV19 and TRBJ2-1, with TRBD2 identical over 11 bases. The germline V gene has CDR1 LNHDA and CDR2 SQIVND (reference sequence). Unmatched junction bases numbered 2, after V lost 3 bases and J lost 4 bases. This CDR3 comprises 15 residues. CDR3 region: CASSIGTSGYNEQFF. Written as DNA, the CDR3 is TGTGCCAGTAGTATCGGGACTAGCGGTTACAATGAGCAGTTCTTC.

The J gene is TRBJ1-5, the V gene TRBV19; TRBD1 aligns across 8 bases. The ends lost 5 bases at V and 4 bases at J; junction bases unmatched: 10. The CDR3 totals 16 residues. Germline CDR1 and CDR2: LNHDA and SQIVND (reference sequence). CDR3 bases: TGTGCCAGTAGTTTTGGACAGGGAGGAGGGAATCAGCCCCAGCATTTT. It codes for CASSFGQGGGNQPQHF.

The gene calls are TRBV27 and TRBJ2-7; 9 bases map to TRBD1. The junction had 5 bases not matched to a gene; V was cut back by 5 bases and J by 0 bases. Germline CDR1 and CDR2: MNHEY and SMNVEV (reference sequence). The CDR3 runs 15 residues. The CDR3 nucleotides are TGTGCCAGCAGTGTGGGACAGGGAAGCTCCTACGAGCAGTACTTC. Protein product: CASSVGQGSSYEQYF.

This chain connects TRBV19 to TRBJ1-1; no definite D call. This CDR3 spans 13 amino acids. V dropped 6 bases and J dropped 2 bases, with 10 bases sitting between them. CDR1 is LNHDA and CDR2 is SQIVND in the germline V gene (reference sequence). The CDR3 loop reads CASRYSRNTEAFF. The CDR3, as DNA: TGTGCCAGTAGGTATTCCCGTAACACTGAAGCTTTCTTT.

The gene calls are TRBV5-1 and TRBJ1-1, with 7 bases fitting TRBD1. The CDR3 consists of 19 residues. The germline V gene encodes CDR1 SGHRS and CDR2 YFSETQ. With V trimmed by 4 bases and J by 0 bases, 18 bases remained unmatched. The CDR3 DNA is TGCGCCAGCAGCCCAAGACAGGGTCACAGCGTTGACATGAACACTGAAGCTTTCTTT. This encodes CASSPRQGHSVDMNTEAFF. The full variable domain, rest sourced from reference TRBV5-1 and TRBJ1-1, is KAGVTQTPRYLIKTRGQQVTLSCSPISGHRSVSWYQQTPGQGLQFLFEYFSETQRNKGNFPGRFSGRQFSNSRSEMNVSTLELGDSALYLCASSPRQGHSVDMNTEAFFGQGTRLTVV.

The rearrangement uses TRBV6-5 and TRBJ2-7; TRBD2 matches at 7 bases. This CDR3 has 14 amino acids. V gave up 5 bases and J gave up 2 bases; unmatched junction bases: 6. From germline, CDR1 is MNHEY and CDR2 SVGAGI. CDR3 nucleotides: TGTGCCAGCAGTCAGACTAGCTTCCCCTACGAGCAGTACTTC. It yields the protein CASSQTSFPYEQYF.

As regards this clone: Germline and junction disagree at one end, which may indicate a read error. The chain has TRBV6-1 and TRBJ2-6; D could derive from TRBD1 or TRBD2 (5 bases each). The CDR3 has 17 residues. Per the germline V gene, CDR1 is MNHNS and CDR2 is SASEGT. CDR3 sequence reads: CAISESLGVSGANVLTF. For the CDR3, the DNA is TGTGCCATCAGTGAGTCTCTGGGGGTATCTGGGGCCAACGTCCTGACTTTC.

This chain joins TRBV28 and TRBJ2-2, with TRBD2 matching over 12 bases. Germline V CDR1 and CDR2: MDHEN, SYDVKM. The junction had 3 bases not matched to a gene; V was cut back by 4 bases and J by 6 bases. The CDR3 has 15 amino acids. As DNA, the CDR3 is TGTGCCAGCAGTTCAAGACTAGCGGGAGCCGGGGAGCTGTTTTTT. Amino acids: CASSSRLAGAGELFF.

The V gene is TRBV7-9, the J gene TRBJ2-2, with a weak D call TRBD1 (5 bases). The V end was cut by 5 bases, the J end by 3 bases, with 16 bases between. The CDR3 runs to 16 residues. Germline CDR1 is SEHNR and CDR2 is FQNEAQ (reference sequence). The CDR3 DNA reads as TGTGCCAGCAGCCACATTAAGGGGCGCGACACCGGGGAGCTGTTTTTT. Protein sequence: CASSHIKGRDTGELFF.

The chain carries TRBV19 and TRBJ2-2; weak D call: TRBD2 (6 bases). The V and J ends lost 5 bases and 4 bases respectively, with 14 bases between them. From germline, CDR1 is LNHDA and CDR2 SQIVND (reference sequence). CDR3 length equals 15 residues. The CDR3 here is CASSLWEVSTGELFF. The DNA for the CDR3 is TGTGCCAGTAGTTTGTGGGAGGTTAGCACCGGGGAGCTGTTTTTT.

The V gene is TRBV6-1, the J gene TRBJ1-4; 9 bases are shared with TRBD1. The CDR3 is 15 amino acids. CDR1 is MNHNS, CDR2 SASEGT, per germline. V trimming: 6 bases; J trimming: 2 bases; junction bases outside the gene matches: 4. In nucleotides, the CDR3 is TGTGCCAGCAGGGGACAGGGCCGTACTAATGAAAAACTGTTTTTT. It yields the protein CASRGQGRTNEKLFF.

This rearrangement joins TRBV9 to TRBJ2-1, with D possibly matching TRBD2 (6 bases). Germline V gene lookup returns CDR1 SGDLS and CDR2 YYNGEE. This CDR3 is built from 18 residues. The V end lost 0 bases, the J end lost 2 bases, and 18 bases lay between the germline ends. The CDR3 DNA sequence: TGTGCCAGCAGCGTAGAAGGGCGGGGAGTTTCCACCTACAATGAGCAGTTCTTC. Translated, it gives CASSVEGRGVSTYNEQFF.

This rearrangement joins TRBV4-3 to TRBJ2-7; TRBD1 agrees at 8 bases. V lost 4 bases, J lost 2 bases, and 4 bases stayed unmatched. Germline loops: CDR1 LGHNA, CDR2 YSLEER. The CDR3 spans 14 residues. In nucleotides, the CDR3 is TGCGCCAGCAGCCCGGGACAGGTCCCCTACGAGCAGTACTTC. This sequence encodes CASSPGQVPYEQYF.

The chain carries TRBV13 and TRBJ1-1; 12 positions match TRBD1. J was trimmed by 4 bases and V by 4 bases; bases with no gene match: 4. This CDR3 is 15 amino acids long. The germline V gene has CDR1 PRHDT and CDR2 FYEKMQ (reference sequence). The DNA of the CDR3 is TGTGCCAGCAGCTCGGGACAGGGGGCGGGCACTGAAGCTTTCTTT. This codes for CASSSGQGAGTEAFF.

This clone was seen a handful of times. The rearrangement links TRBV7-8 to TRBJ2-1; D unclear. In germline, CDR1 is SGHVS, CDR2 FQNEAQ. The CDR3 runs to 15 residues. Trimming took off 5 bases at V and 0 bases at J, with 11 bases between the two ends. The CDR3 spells CASSPGLASYNEQFF. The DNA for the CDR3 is TGTGCCAGCAGCCCTGGGTTGGCCTCCTACAATGAGCAGTTCTTC.

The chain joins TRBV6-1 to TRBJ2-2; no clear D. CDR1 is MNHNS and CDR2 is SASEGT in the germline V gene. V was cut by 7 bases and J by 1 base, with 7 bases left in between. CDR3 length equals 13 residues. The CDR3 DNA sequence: TGTGCCAGCACCCGACAGAACACCGGGGAGCTGTTTTTT. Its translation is CASTRQNTGELFF.

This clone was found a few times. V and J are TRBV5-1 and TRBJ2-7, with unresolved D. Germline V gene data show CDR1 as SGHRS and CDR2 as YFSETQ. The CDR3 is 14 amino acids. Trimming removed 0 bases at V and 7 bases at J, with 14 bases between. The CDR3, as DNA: TGCGCCAGCAGCTTGGGTGGGGAATACTCGGAGCAGTACTTC. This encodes CASSLGGEYSEQYF.

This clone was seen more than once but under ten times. As DNA, the CDR3 is TGTGCCAGCAGCCGGTGGGGCGGTAAGGAGAAGGCGAACGAGCAGTACTTC. Its translation is CASSRWGGKEKANEQYF. V is TRBV5-6 and J is TRBJ2-7; a weak D match, TRBD1 (5 bases). CDR3 length: 17 amino acids. Germline CDR1 and CDR2: SGHDT and YYEEEE. V was shortened by 4 bases and J by 5 bases, with 25 bases between the two germline ends.